This TCR beta chain was documented in a study of radiation and T cells in renal cell carcinoma (dated by TCRdb to the early 2020s). For context, the study as a whole: The samples were drawn from a clinical trial, where primary renal cell carcinomas were treated with 15 Gy of stereotactic body radiation therapy and then removed by nephrectomy 4 weeks afterward. Across all 53 samples, 4,016,671 unique CDR3 nucleotide sequences encoding about 2.4 million unique CDR3 amino acid sequences were identified. A total of 53 samples underwent TCR beta sequencing, made up of 26 tumors and around 27 peripheral blood samples.

What the work shows at the level of the full study, not this receptor alone: The single-armed trial design could not address effects of radiation dose or scheduling on the TCR repertoire. Because pretreatment tumor biopsies were not available, the study could not determine whether clonotypes were already present within the tumor at baseline. Top tumor clonotypes rose in blood from baseline to 2 weeks post-radiation, then contracted by 4 weeks, suggesting transient expansion of tumor-resident clones. Dynamics of the blood repertoire were not tracked past 4 weeks after treatment.

Per the publication, the time point label means: baseline pretreatment blood. Taken with the paper, the label for treatment or condition translates to: 15 Gy SBRT to primary tumor, nephrectomy 4 weeks later. Serial peripheral blood from radiation-treated patients was sampled at baseline, 2 weeks and 4 weeks after SBRT to track tumor-enriched clonotypes. All patients had renal cell carcinoma with clear cell pathology. The QIAamp DNA Blood Mini Kit (Qiagen) was used to prepare genomic DNA for TCR sequencing. The analyses included just those samples that passed every quality control check. From its cysteine to its phenylalanine, the CDR3 spans 14 amino acids. Solely the CDR3 DNA is kept, with 42 bases framed from the first base. CDR1 and CDR2 are drawn from the germline V gene: ENHRY, SYGVKD. V is pared back by 4 bases and J by 0 bases, with 8 bases lying between the germline termini. The immunoSEQ kit was used, according to the manufacturer's recommendations, to generate TCR beta libraries from genomic DNA. Library preparation used a first multiplex PCR with proprietary primers, then a second PCR adding unique barcodes, with bead cleanups after each round. Each sample batch included a kit-provided positive control reaction and a negative control reaction. The final libraries were assessed on an Agilent 4200 TapeStation D1000 ScreenTape, pooled by volume, and quantified by qPCR. Sequencing was performed on an Illumina NextSeq500 using a MidOutput 150-cycle cartridge, with 156 Read1 cycles, 15 Index1 cycles, and the kit custom primers. The pooled library was loaded at 1.0 pM, and roughly 18% PhiX control was spiked in. The paper's processing steps were these. Vendor-processed data were analyzed in R, and a clonotype was defined as all T cells sharing the same CDR3 nucleotide sequence. For clone abundance analyses, frequencies were normalized to the 10,000 most abundant clones per sample. Public T cell clones, averaging fewer than five per sample, were removed before analysis. Tumor-enriched and baseline blood-enriched clonotypes were defined by at least a 32-fold difference in abundance between compartments. A beta-binomial differential abundance model was used to identify clonotypes that expanded or contracted between blood time points. Similarity between tumor and blood repertoires was quantified using the Baroni-Urbani and Buser coefficient, and groups were compared with two-tailed Wilcoxon tests in R. Not all clones reach the TCRdb copy of this immuneACCESS table, which keeps in-frame sequences only. Checked studies attribute under half of the gap to unresolved V genes and leave the rest unexplained. V, J and clone size were drawn from that table, and D and trimming were deduced from the DNA. Within this sample are about 150,000 clones, with about 87% of them counted one time only. 4.1% of the sample lies in the top ten.

On this clone: This clone's antigen is unknown. The input lacks base qualities; no much larger clone sits a single base away.

This TCR was sampled from a woman between 65 and 79 years old with renal cell carcinoma. The specimen was blood, collected from a patient whose treatment included radiotherapy and nephrectomy. The sequence joins TRBV10-3 to TRBJ2-3, with the D gene uncertain. The DNA is TGTGCCATCAGTGTATCGGTAAGCACAGATACGCAGTATTTT. This sequence encodes CAISVSVSTDTQYF.